The 17 T cell receptor beta chains reported below all come from one sample, sequenced in a study of T cell responses to AZD1222 COVID-19 vaccine. The table came from immunoSEQ multiplex PCR; TCRdb's copy has only in-frame clones and leaves some out. The repertoire holds over 150,000 clones, with approximately 90% as singletons. Sequencing was performed on peripheral blood, taken on day 0 of AZD1222 vaccination. The receptors come from an adult in good health.

The CDR3 is CASSLVGALNQPQHF. The CDR3 DNA reads TGTGCCAGCAGCTTGGTTGGGGCGCTTAATCAGCCCCAGCATTTT. V and J are TRBV5-5 and TRBJ1-5; D is possibly TRBD1 (5 bases). Germline CDR1 and CDR2: SGHKS and YYEKEE (reference sequence). There are 15 residues in the CDR3. The ends were cut back, 0 bases at V and 4 bases at J, with 11 bases in the middle. The full variable domain, its missing parts supplied by reference TRBV5-5 and TRBJ1-5, is DAGVTQSPTHLIKTRGQQVTLRCSPISGHKSVSWYQQVLGQGPQFIFQYYEKEERGRGNFPDRFSARQFPNYSSELNVNALLLGDSALYLCASSLVGALNQPQHFGDGTRLSIL.

The V gene is TRBV29-1, the J gene TRBJ1-4, with unresolved D. Germline CDR1 is SQVTM and CDR2 is ANQGSEA. The CDR3 sequence is 13 residues long. Trimming removed 7 bases from V and 6 bases from J, with 15 bases in between. The DNA for the CDR3 is TGCAGCGCGAGGGTCGGGCGACATGAAAAACTGTTTTTT. Translating it yields CSARVGRHEKLFF.

The rearrangement joins TRBV7-9 to TRBJ2-1; 7 bases agree with TRBD2. This CDR3 has 16 amino acids. Trimming removed 2 bases from V and 10 bases from J; junction bases left unmatched: 14. In germline, CDR1 is SEHNR, CDR2 FQNEAQ (reference sequence). CDR3 sequence (DNA): TGTGCCAGCAGCTTAATAGCCGGCAGCGGGATCCGGGAGCAGTTCTTC. It specifies CASSLIAGSGIREQFF.

The chain is built from TRBV3-1 (or the pseudogene TRBV3-2) and TRBJ1-4; D perhaps matches TRBD1 (5 bases). V gave up 4 bases and J gave up 3 bases, with 12 bases separating them. This CDR3 has 15 amino acids. Germline values: CDR1 LGHDT, CDR2 YNNKEL (reference sequence). CDR3 protein: CASSPYGAANEKLFF. The DNA of the CDR3 is TGTGCCAGCAGCCCCTACGGGGCGGCTAATGAAAAACTGTTTTTT.

This clone was seen more than once but under ten times. The chain is built from TRBV2 and TRBJ2-3; no clear D gene. CDR3 length: 11 residues. Trimming pared 3 bases from V and 7 bases from J, leaving 5 bases between. The germline V gene encodes CDR1 SNHLY and CDR2 FYNNEI. The CDR3 spells CASSDYNTQYF. The CDR3, as DNA: TGTGCCAGCAGTGACTATAATACGCAGTATTTT.

The chain links TRBV28 to TRBJ2-6; perhaps D is TRBD1 or TRBD2 (5 bases each). V was clipped by 8 bases and J by 0 bases, with 11 bases between them. Germline V lookup: CDR1 MDHEN, CDR2 SYDVKM. The CDR3 totals 15 residues. Here the CDR3 reads CASGGTYSGANVLTF. CDR3 coding DNA: TGTGCCAGCGGGGGAACATACTCTGGGGCCAACGTCCTGACTTTC.

The sample holds a few counts of this clone. The V gene is TRBV18, the J gene TRBJ2-2; possibly TRBD2 for D (6 bases). Germline CDR1 KGHSH, CDR2 LQKENI. The CDR3 runs 15 residues. V lost 0 bases to trimming and J lost 1 base, with 6 bases between them. The CDR3 region has the DNA TGTGCCAGCTCACCACCTAGCGGGAACACCGGGGAGCTGTTTTTT. Translation: CASSPPSGNTGELFF.

V and J are TRBV10-3 and TRBJ1-2; perhaps TRBD1 as D (5 bases). V was cut by 8 bases and J by 8 bases, with 18 bases left in between. The V gene's germline CDR1 is ENHRY and CDR2 SYGVKD. CDR3 length: 13 amino acids. CDR3 DNA: TGTGCCATCGGGGGAGCTTATTTAGGAGGCTACACCTTC. Protein sequence: CAIGGAYLGGYTF.

The chain uses TRBV7-2 and TRBJ1-5; no clear D gene. V gave up 5 bases and J gave up 3 bases, with 5 bases separating them. CDR3 length: 12 amino acids. Germline CDR1 reads SGHTA; CDR2 reads FQGNSA. This CDR3 reads CASSRPNQPQHF. CDR3 coding DNA: TGTGCCAGCAGCCGACCCAATCAGCCCCAGCATTTT.

The chain carries TRBV11-2 and TRBJ2-1; no clear D. The CDR3 loop spans 12 amino acids. The germline V and J ends were trimmed by 0 bases and 12 bases, with 9 bases remaining between them. In germline, CDR1 is SGHAT, CDR2 FQNNGV. CDR3 sequence (DNA): TGTGCCAGCAGCTTAGACACACTGTTGCAGTTCTTC. This sequence encodes CASSLDTLLQFF.

The chain uses TRBV19 and TRBJ2-2; a possible D gene is TRBD2 (6 bases). This CDR3 comprises 13 residues. V shed 8 bases and J shed 8 bases, with 15 bases lying between them. Per the germline V gene, CDR1 is LNHDA and CDR2 is SQIVND (reference sequence). CDR3 residues: CASGGNLPGELFF. CDR3 nucleotide sequence: TGTGCCAGTGGGGGGAACTTACCAGGGGAGCTGTTTTTT. The full variable domain, with the rest looked up from reference TRBV19 and TRBJ2-2, is DGGITQSPKYLFRKEGQNVTLSCEQNLNHDAMYWYRQDPGQGLRLIYYSQIVNDFQKGDIAEGYSVSREKKESFPLTVTSAQKNPTAFYLCASGGNLPGELFFGEGSRLTVL.

In this sample, this clone turned up a few times. The chain couples TRBV6-1 to TRBJ1-1, with D possibly matching TRBD1 (6 bases). Trimming removed 1 base from V and 4 bases from J, with 13 bases in between. The CDR3 contains 15 residues. Germline loops: CDR1 MNHNS, CDR2 SASEGT. CDR3: CASSEGGGGSTEAFF. As DNA, the CDR3 is TGTGCCAGCAGTGAAGGAGGGGGAGGTAGCACTGAAGCTTTCTTT.

This chain links TRBV27 with TRBJ2-1; 9 positions agree with TRBD2. The CDR3 is 14 amino acids. Germline V gene sequence: CDR1 MNHEY, CDR2 SMNVEV (reference sequence). The V and J ends lost 0 bases and 8 bases, in that order; junction bases with no gene match: 2. CDR3 sequence: CASSLSPSGDEQFF. The CDR3 DNA sequence: TGTGCCAGCAGTTTATCGCCTAGCGGGGATGAGCAGTTCTTC.

The chain combines TRBV28 with TRBJ1-3; weak D call: TRBD1 (5 bases). The V end lost 4 bases, the J end lost 2 bases, and 15 bases lay between the germline ends. Germline CDR1 is MDHEN and CDR2 is SYDVKM. CDR3 length: 16 residues. The CDR3 sequence: CASSSIPLGPGNTIYF. The CDR3 DNA reads as TGTGCCAGCAGTTCCATTCCCCTGGGACCTGGAAACACCATATATTTT.

V gene TRBV5-5 combines with J gene TRBJ2-1; 7 bases agree with TRBD2. This CDR3 spans 16 amino acids. V gave up 4 bases and J gave up 9 bases; unmatched junction bases: 16. Germline values: CDR1 SGHKS, CDR2 YYEKEE (reference sequence). As DNA, the CDR3 is TGTGCCAGCAGCCAATTACTAGCGAGCCGAGGTGGTGAGCAGTTCTTC. Encoded protein: CASSQLLASRGGEQFF.

The chain is built from TRBV7-6 and TRBJ2-1, with D unclear. CDR1 and CDR2 (germline): SGHVS, FNYEAQ. Trimming shortened V by 6 bases and J by 0 bases, and 15 bases separated the two germline ends. The CDR3 is made up of 16 amino acids. The CDR3 loop is CASSSPLTSSYNEQFF. As DNA, the CDR3 is TGTGCCAGCAGTTCACCATTAACGAGCTCCTACAATGAGCAGTTCTTC.

This chain's CDR3 is CASSAGDGRNQPQHF. The CDR3 DNA sequence: TGTGCCAGTAGTGCAGGAGACGGACGGAATCAGCCCCAGCATTTT. The rearrangement links TRBV19 to TRBJ1-5; D gene ambiguous. Trimming shortened V by 5 bases and J by 4 bases, and 15 bases separated the two germline ends. The CDR3 totals 15 residues. Germline V lookup: CDR1 LNHDA, CDR2 SQIVND (reference sequence).